A selection of T cell receptor beta chains follows, all from one sample in a study of regulatory T cells in long-lasting Graves disease. TCRdb reanalysed the multiplex PCR reads using MiXCR and keeps one entry per CDR3 protein. The table shows some 320,000 distinct CDR3 sequences, with 15% to 20% occurring only once. The input for sequencing was peripheral blood mononuclear cells (PBMCs), taken at new diagnosis, from a patient treated with antithyroid drugs. The source is a female donor with Graves disease. Each CDR3 is given with its conserved first and last residue. D genes are given only for firm matches. Clone size is shown for a subset of rows, as once, few, many or a class of expanded clone.

d_call: -
j_call: TRBJ2-7
v_call: TRBV11-2
clone_size: few
cdr3_aa: CASSEVLSGLYEQCF
cdr3_nt: TGTGCCAGCAGCGAAGTCCTTAGCGGACTCTACGAGCAGTGCTTC

d_call: TRBD2
j_call: TRBJ2-5
v_call: TRBV19
clone_size: many
cdr3_aa: CASSPGLAAERETQYF
cdr3_nt: TGTGCCAGTAGCCCCGGACTAGCAGCGGAACGAGAGACCCAGTACTTC

d_call: TRBD2
j_call: TRBJ2-3
v_call: TRBV11-3
clone_size: many
cdr3_aa: CASSTGTSGRDTDTQYF
cdr3_nt: TGTGCCAGCAGCACGGGGACTAGCGGGAGAGACACAGATACGCAGTATTTT

d_call: -
j_call: TRBJ2-1
v_call: TRBV10-3
clone_size: -
cdr3_aa: CAISVGSYNEQFF
cdr3_nt: TGTGCCATCAGTGTGGGGAGTTACAATGAGCAGTTCTTC

d_call: -
j_call: TRBJ2-5
v_call: TRBV28
clone_size: many
cdr3_aa: CASSSEQGKETQYF
cdr3_nt: TGTGCCAGCAGTTCGGAACAGGGTAAAGAGACCCAGTACTTC

d_call: TRBD1
j_call: TRBJ2-7
v_call: TRBV11-3
clone_size: many
cdr3_aa: CASSLTGLNSYEQYF
cdr3_nt: TGTGCCAGCAGCCTGACAGGGTTGAACTCCTACGAGCAGTACTTC

d_call: -
j_call: TRBJ2-4
v_call: TRBV12-3/TRBV12-4
clone_size: many
cdr3_aa: CASSPDGIAKNIQYF
cdr3_nt: TGTGCCAGCAGTCCAGATGGGATAGCCAAAAACATTCAGTACTTC

d_call: -
j_call: TRBJ2-1
v_call: TRBV20-1
clone_size: many
cdr3_aa: CSASPPGLRNEQFF
cdr3_nt: TGCAGTGCTAGCCCTCCGGGACTCCGCAATGAGCAGTTCTTC

d_call: -
j_call: TRBJ2-5
v_call: TRBV11-1
clone_size: many
cdr3_aa: CASSLAIEQETQYF
cdr3_nt: TGTGCCAGCAGCTTAGCGATAGAGCAAGAGACCCAGTACTTC

d_call: TRBD2
j_call: TRBJ2-5
v_call: TRBV5-1
clone_size: many
cdr3_aa: CASSRGTSGSSTETQYF
cdr3_nt: TGCGCCAGCAGCAGGGGGACTAGCGGGAGTTCAACAGAGACCCAGTACTTC

d_call: TRBD2
j_call: TRBJ2-3
v_call: TRBV6-2/TRBV6-3
clone_size: -
cdr3_aa: CASRLAGTIRTDTQYF
cdr3_nt: TGTGCCAGCCGACTAGCGGGAACCATTAGGACAGATACGCAGTATTTT

d_call: -
j_call: TRBJ2-1
v_call: TRBV2
clone_size: many
cdr3_aa: CASTGGVNEQFF
cdr3_nt: TGTGCCAGTACAGGGGGGGTCAATGAGCAGTTCTTC

d_call: -
j_call: TRBJ1-4
v_call: TRBV28
clone_size: many
cdr3_aa: CASSRWDPNEKLFF
cdr3_nt: TGTGCCAGCAGTCGCTGGGACCCAAATGAAAAACTGTTTTTT

d_call: -
j_call: TRBJ2-3
v_call: TRBV18
clone_size: many
cdr3_aa: CASSPIDLTQYF
cdr3_nt: TGTGCCAGCTCACCAATAGACCTTACGCAGTATTTT

d_call: -
j_call: TRBJ2-3
v_call: TRBV12-3/TRBV12-4
clone_size: many
cdr3_aa: CASSFLEGGTDTQYF
cdr3_nt: TGTGCCAGCAGTTTTCTGGAGGGCGGCACAGATACGCAGTATTTT

d_call: -
j_call: TRBJ2-1
v_call: TRBV7-3
clone_size: once
cdr3_aa: CASSFPPPPNEQFF
cdr3_nt: TGTGCCAGCAGCTTTCCCCCCCCCCCCAATGAGCAGTTCTTC

d_call: -
j_call: TRBJ2-5
v_call: TRBV7-2
clone_size: many
cdr3_aa: CASSPPWGKGDQYF
cdr3_nt: TGTGCCAGCAGCCCACCATGGGGGAAGGGGGACCAGTACTTC

d_call: -
j_call: TRBJ2-1
v_call: TRBV7-9
clone_size: many
cdr3_aa: CASARLYNEQFF
cdr3_nt: TGTGCCAGCGCGAGACTATACAATGAGCAGTTCTTC

d_call: -
j_call: TRBJ2-7
v_call: TRBV5-1
clone_size: many
cdr3_aa: CASSPEGYGEQYF
cdr3_nt: TGCGCCAGCAGCCCAGAGGGGTACGGCGAGCAGTACTTC

d_call: -
j_call: TRBJ2-3
v_call: TRBV6-1
clone_size: few
cdr3_aa: CASSGYRVDTQYF
cdr3_nt: TGTGCCAGCAGTGGATACAGGGTTGATACGCAGTATTTT

d_call: -
j_call: TRBJ1-1
v_call: TRBV12-3/TRBV12-4
clone_size: many
cdr3_aa: CASSFRINTEAFF
cdr3_nt: TGTGCCAGCAGTTTTCGGATAAACACTGAAGCTTTCTTT

d_call: -
j_call: TRBJ2-1
v_call: TRBV11-2
clone_size: many
cdr3_aa: CASSQTGGNEQFF
cdr3_nt: TGTGCCAGCAGCCAGACGGGTGGCAATGAGCAGTTCTTC

d_call: TRBD2
j_call: TRBJ2-1
v_call: TRBV19
clone_size: many
cdr3_aa: CASSKGLAGDNEQFF
cdr3_nt: TGTGCCAGTAGCAAAGGACTAGCGGGCGACAATGAGCAGTTCTTC

d_call: TRBD1
j_call: TRBJ1-1
v_call: TRBV19
clone_size: many
cdr3_aa: CASRGPGGMNTEAFF
cdr3_nt: TGTGCCAGTAGGGGCCCAGGGGGGATGAACACTGAAGCTTTCTTT

d_call: -
j_call: TRBJ2-3
v_call: TRBV30
clone_size: many
cdr3_aa: CALGYRTDTQYF
cdr3_nt: TGTGCCCTCGGGTACCGCACAGATACGCAGTATTTT

d_call: TRBD2
j_call: TRBJ2-5
v_call: TRBV2
clone_size: many
cdr3_aa: CASNERELGETQYF
cdr3_nt: TGTGCCAGCAATGAGCGGGAGCTGGGAGAGACCCAGTACTTC

d_call: TRBD2
j_call: TRBJ2-5
v_call: TRBV12-3/TRBV12-4
clone_size: many
cdr3_aa: CASSLTSGSETQYF
cdr3_nt: TGTGCCAGCAGTTTAACGAGCGGGAGTGAGACCCAGTACTTC

d_call: -
j_call: TRBJ1-2
v_call: TRBV14
clone_size: many
cdr3_aa: CASSPETGVPHGYTF
cdr3_nt: TGTGCCAGCAGCCCAGAAACTGGGGTACCTCATGGCTACACCTTC

d_call: -
j_call: TRBJ1-4
v_call: TRBV6-1
clone_size: many
cdr3_aa: CASSEAIQGGEKLFF
cdr3_nt: TGTGCCAGCAGTGAAGCTATCCAGGGAGGAGAAAAACTGTTTTTT

d_call: -
j_call: TRBJ1-3
v_call: TRBV20-1
clone_size: -
cdr3_aa: CSASPGGDGNTIYF
cdr3_nt: TGCAGTGCTAGCCCAGGTGGGGATGGAAACACCATATATTTT

d_call: -
j_call: TRBJ1-5
v_call: TRBV11-2
clone_size: -
cdr3_aa: CASSPNPPVSNQPQHF
cdr3_nt: TGTGCCAGCAGCCCTAACCCACCAGTGAGCAATCAGCCCCAGCATTTT

d_call: TRBD1
j_call: TRBJ2-7
v_call: TRBV10-3
clone_size: -
cdr3_aa: CAISGTGRQYF
cdr3_nt: TGTGCCATCAGTGGGACAGGGCGGCAGTACTTC

d_call: -
j_call: TRBJ1-2
v_call: TRBV25-1
clone_size: many
cdr3_aa: CASSESNNYGYTF
cdr3_nt: TGTGCCAGCAGTGAGTCGAATAACTATGGCTACACCTTC

d_call: -
j_call: TRBJ2-3
v_call: TRBV29-1
clone_size: many
cdr3_aa: CSVEETDTQYF
cdr3_nt: TGCAGCGTTGAAGAGACAGATACGCAGTATTTT

d_call: TRBD2
j_call: TRBJ2-2
v_call: TRBV7-3
clone_size: -
cdr3_aa: CASSLYSGSFTGELFF
cdr3_nt: TGTGCCAGCAGCTTATATAGCGGGAGTTTCACCGGGGAGCTGTTTTTT

d_call: TRBD1
j_call: TRBJ2-5
v_call: TRBV19
clone_size: -
cdr3_aa: CASSPGQAEETQYF
cdr3_nt: TGTGCCAGTAGTCCAGGACAGGCCGAAGAGACCCAGTACTTC

d_call: -
j_call: TRBJ2-7
v_call: TRBV13
clone_size: many
cdr3_aa: CASSLGRGLNEQYF
cdr3_nt: TGTGCCAGCAGCTTAGGCCGGGGACTGAACGAGCAGTACTTC

d_call: TRBD2
j_call: TRBJ2-1
v_call: TRBV5-1
clone_size: once
cdr3_aa: CASTLTSGSSYNEQFF
cdr3_nt: TGCGCCAGCACCCTGACTAGCGGGAGCTCCTACAATGAGCAGTTCTTC

d_call: -
j_call: TRBJ2-1
v_call: TRBV12-3/TRBV12-4
clone_size: many
cdr3_aa: CASSSGTTDNEQFF
cdr3_nt: TGTGCCAGCAGTTCCGGGACAACCGACAATGAGCAGTTCTTC

d_call: -
j_call: TRBJ1-5
v_call: TRBV28
clone_size: many
cdr3_aa: CASSLWAGMSNQPQHF
cdr3_nt: TGTGCCAGCAGTTTATGGGCAGGAATGAGCAATCAGCCCCAGCATTTT

d_call: TRBD2
j_call: TRBJ2-3
v_call: TRBV5-4
clone_size: -
cdr3_aa: CASSLVWLREGASTQYF
cdr3_nt: TGTGCCAGCAGCTTGGTTTGGTTGCGGGAGGGGGCCTCTACGCAGTATTTT

d_call: TRBD1
j_call: TRBJ2-2
v_call: TRBV11-2
clone_size: -
cdr3_aa: CASPLGTGNTGELFF
cdr3_nt: TGTGCCAGCCCATTGGGGACAGGAAACACCGGGGAGCTGTTTTTT

d_call: TRBD2
j_call: TRBJ2-1
v_call: TRBV6-1
clone_size: -
cdr3_aa: CASSPGGGEQFF
cdr3_nt: TGTGCCAGCAGCCCCGGGGGGGGAGAGCAGTTCTTC

d_call: TRBD1
j_call: TRBJ1-6
v_call: TRBV6-1
clone_size: -
cdr3_aa: CASSLRQGLGSPLHF
cdr3_nt: TGTGCCAGCAGTCTTAGACAGGGTTTGGGCTCACCCCTCCACTTT

d_call: -
j_call: TRBJ2-1
v_call: TRBV19
clone_size: many
cdr3_aa: CASSIVRSSYNEQFF
cdr3_nt: TGTGCCAGTAGTATCGTCAGGAGCTCCTACAATGAGCAGTTCTTC

d_call: -
j_call: TRBJ2-7
v_call: TRBV11-3
clone_size: many
cdr3_aa: CASSLIGQHAYEQYF
cdr3_nt: TGTGCCAGCAGCTTAATCGGACAGCATGCCTACGAGCAGTACTTC

d_call: -
j_call: TRBJ2-1
v_call: TRBV7-2
clone_size: many
cdr3_aa: CASSPPGRAYNEQFF
cdr3_nt: TGTGCCAGCAGTCCCCCTGGGCGGGCATACAATGAGCAGTTCTTC

d_call: -
j_call: TRBJ2-3
v_call: TRBV10-3
clone_size: many
cdr3_aa: CAISEHGLTDTQYF
cdr3_nt: TGTGCCATCAGTGAGCATGGCCTCACAGATACGCAGTATTTT

d_call: -
j_call: TRBJ2-1
v_call: TRBV28
clone_size: many
cdr3_aa: CASSPMGGTGPQTHYNEQFF
cdr3_nt: TGTGCCAGCAGTCCAATGGGGGGGACAGGACCTCAAACTCATTACAATGAGCAGTTCTTC

d_call: -
j_call: TRBJ1-1
v_call: TRBV19
clone_size: many
cdr3_aa: CASSIETGFNTEAFF
cdr3_nt: TGTGCCAGTAGTATCGAGACAGGATTCAACACTGAAGCTTTCTTT

d_call: -
j_call: TRBJ2-7
v_call: TRBV7-2
clone_size: many
cdr3_aa: CASSPRASYEQYF
cdr3_nt: TGTGCCAGCAGCCCCAGGGCCTCCTACGAGCAGTACTTC

d_call: -
j_call: TRBJ2-5
v_call: TRBV20-1
clone_size: many
cdr3_aa: CSARGGARETQYF
cdr3_nt: TGCAGTGCTAGAGGGGGCGCCCGGGAGACCCAGTACTTC

d_call: -
j_call: TRBJ1-4
v_call: TRBV2
clone_size: -
cdr3_aa: CATSRDATNEKLFF
cdr3_nt: TGTGCCACCAGCAGAGATGCAACTAATGAAAAACTGTTTTTT

d_call: -
j_call: TRBJ1-3
v_call: TRBV11-2
clone_size: -
cdr3_aa: CASSLSWKSGNTIYF
cdr3_nt: TGTGCCAGCAGCTTATCGTGGAAATCTGGAAACACCATATATTTT

d_call: TRBD1
j_call: TRBJ2-5
v_call: TRBV28
clone_size: -
cdr3_aa: CASSFPLSGTEIQETQYF
cdr3_nt: TGTGCCAGCAGTTTTCCCCTCTCCGGGACAGAAATCCAAGAGACCCAGTACTTC

d_call: -
j_call: TRBJ2-1
v_call: TRBV29-1
clone_size: many
cdr3_aa: CSADRTGGNEQFF
cdr3_nt: TGCAGCGCCGACCGGACAGGAGGGAATGAGCAGTTCTTC

d_call: TRBD2
j_call: TRBJ2-7
v_call: TRBV28
clone_size: few
cdr3_aa: CASSPPGGRAPYF
cdr3_nt: TGTGCCAGCAGTCCTCCCGGCGGGAGGGCCCCGTACTTC

d_call: TRBD1
j_call: TRBJ2-1
v_call: TRBV7-2
clone_size: many
cdr3_aa: CASSSRGAGGKFF
cdr3_nt: TGTGCCAGCAGCTCCCGAGGGGCAGGGGGAAAGTTCTTC